A selection of T cell receptor beta chains follows, all from one sample in a study of technical replicates of blood from several donors. The repertoire was sequenced with immunoSEQ multiplex PCR; TCRdb's copy has only in-frame clones and lacks some. The sample records over 75,000 clones, around 97% being singletons. The specimen was T cells isolated from PBMCs. The receptors originated from a human donor in good health. Each CDR3 is given with its conserved first and last residue. A D gene is named only where the DNA matches it firmly. Clone size appears in some rows only: once, few, many, or a class for an expanded clone.

TRBJ1-1 . . TRBV19 CASSIEQSTEAFF TGTGCCAGTAGTATAGAACAGAGCACTGAAGCTTTCTTT
TRBJ2-2 . . TRBV4-2 CASSQVLGGPGTGELFF TGTGCCAGCAGCCAAGTTTTGGGGGGGCCGGGCACCGGGGAGCTGTTTTTT
TRBJ1-5 . . TRBV6-1 CASLDSGSQPQHF TGTGCCAGCCTCGACAGCGGGAGTCAGCCCCAGCATTTT
TRBJ2-1 TRBD2 . TRBV6-6 CASSYRLAGDDEQFF TGTGCCAGCAGTTATAGACTAGCGGGAGACGATGAGCAGTTCTTC
TRBJ1-2 TRBD1 . TRBV2 CASKITGGAGYTF TGTGCCAGCAAAATAACAGGGGGTGCAGGCTACACCTTC
TRBJ1-1 . . TRBV4-1 CASSGRTRDTEAFF TGCGCCAGCAGCGGCCGAACGAGGGACACTGAAGCTTTCTTT
TRBJ2-7 TRBD1 . TRBV6-5 CASSWGTGVLEQYF TGTGCCAGCAGTTGGGGAACAGGGGTGCTCGAGCAGTACTTC
TRBJ1-6 . . TRBV5-5 CASSGAGALANSYNSPLHF TGTGCCAGCAGCGGGGCAGGGGCCCTAGCCAACTCCTATAATTCACCCCTCCACTTT
TRBJ2-1 TRBD1 . TRBV7-8 CASSLRFPRPGQGANEQFF TGTGCCAGCAGCTTAAGGTTCCCGCGGCCGGGACAGGGGGCGAATGAGCAGTTCTTC
TRBJ2-2 . . TRBV5-1 CASSWAANTGELFF TGCGCCAGCAGCTGGGCAGCGAACACCGGGGAGCTGTTTTTT
TRBJ1-2 . . TRBV30 CAWSVKGAPRDGYTF TGTGCCTGGAGTGTAAAAGGGGCACCCCGGGATGGCTACACCTTC
TRBJ2-1 . . TRBV29-1 CSVERRYNEQFF TGCAGCGTTGAACGCAGGTACAATGAGCAGTTCTTC
TRBJ1-4 . once TRBV2 CASEANEKLFF TGTGCCAGTGAGGCTAATGAAAAACTGTTTTTT
TRBJ2-5 . . TRBV30 CAWTGLAWETQYF TGTGCCTGGACAGGCCTGGCGTGGGAGACCCAGTACTTC
TRBJ2-1 TRBD2 once TRBV30 CAWSLGLADNEQFF TGTGCCTGGAGTCTGGGACTAGCGGACAATGAGCAGTTCTTC
TRBJ1-1 . . TRBV10-1 CASSESVLSATEAFF TGCGCCAGCAGTGAGAGCGTTCTATCGGCCACAGAAGCTTTCTTT
TRBJ2-5 . . TRBV11-3 CASSFRTGERETQYF TGTGCCAGCAGCTTTAGAACTGGGGAGCGAGAGACCCAGTACTTC
TRBJ2-1 TRBD2 . TRBV29-1 CSVDRLAGINEQFF TGCAGCGTTGATAGGCTAGCGGGGATCAATGAGCAGTTCTTC
TRBJ1-2 . . TRBV6-1 CASSDRGLDGYTF TGTGCCAGCAGTGATCGGGGGTTAGATGGCTACACCTTC
TRBJ2-5 . . TRBV19 CASSPAGNQETQYF TGTGCCAGTAGTCCAGCGGGTAACCAAGAGACCCAGTACTTC
TRBJ1-1 . . TRBV19 CASSIRGGYTEAFF TGTGCCAGTAGTATCCGGGGGGGGTACACTGAAGCTTTCTTT
TRBJ2-7 . once TRBV29-1 CSVDLGYEQYF TGCAGCGTTGATCTCGGCTACGAGCAGTACTTC
TRBJ1-2 . . TRBV11-3 CASGKESREIGSTGYTF TGTGCCAGCGGAAAGGAGAGCAGGGAAATAGGAAGTACTGGCTACACCTTC
TRBJ1-1 . . TRBV6-6 CASSYLGNTEAFF TGTGCCAGCAGTTATCTCGGGAACACTGAAGCTTTCTTT